This T cell receptor (beta chain) was obtained from a study of blood T cell repertoires in COVID-19. Study overall: Samples came from the United States, Italy and Spain, spanning acute and convalescent COVID-19.

Per the germline V gene, CDR1 is LNHNV and CDR2 is YYDKDF (reference sequence). The junction had 5 bases not matched to a gene; V was cut back by 5 bases and J by 3 bases. This CDR3 has 15 amino acids. Original handling: Estimation of nucleated cell counts relied on the amplification of reference gene primers. Profiled with immunoSEQ multiplex PCR; TCRdb holds only in-frame clones, not every one. The D gene and trimming were derived from the DNA, and the V and J assignments and clone size from that table. The top ten clones hold roughly 18% of a sample with 180,000 or so clones, roughly 84% of them seen once. Seattle patient enrollment occurred during active infection, with longitudinal follow-up thereafter.

The sequenced sample was peripheral blood. The chain has TRBV15 and TRBJ2-3; TRBD2 aligns across 10 bases. This TCR was sampled from a person aged 65 to 85 with COVID-19, enrolled during active disease. CDR3 in amino acids: CATSPSGRDTDTQYF. The CDR3 bases are TGTGCCACCAGCCCGAGCGGGAGGGATACAGATACGCAGTATTTT.